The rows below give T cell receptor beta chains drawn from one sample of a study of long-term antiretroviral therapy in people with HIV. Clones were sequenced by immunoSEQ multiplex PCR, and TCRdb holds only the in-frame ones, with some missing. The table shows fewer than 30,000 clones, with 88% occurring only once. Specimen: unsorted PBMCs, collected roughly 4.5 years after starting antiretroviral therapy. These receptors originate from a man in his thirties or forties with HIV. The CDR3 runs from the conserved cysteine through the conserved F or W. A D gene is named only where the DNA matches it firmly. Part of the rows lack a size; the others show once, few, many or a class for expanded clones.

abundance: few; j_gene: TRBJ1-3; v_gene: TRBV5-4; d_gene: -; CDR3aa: CASSKDISGNTIYF; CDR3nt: TGTGCCAGCAGCAAGGATATTTCTGGAAACACCATATATTTT
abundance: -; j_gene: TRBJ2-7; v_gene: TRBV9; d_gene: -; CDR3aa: CASSVGSGKFYEQYF; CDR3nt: TGTGCCAGCAGCGTAGGTTCGGGGAAATTCTACGAGCAGTACTTC
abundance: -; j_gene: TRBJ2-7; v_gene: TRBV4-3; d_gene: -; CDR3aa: CASSQEPTYEQYF; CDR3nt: TGCGCCAGCAGCCAAGAACCGACATACGAGCAGTACTTC
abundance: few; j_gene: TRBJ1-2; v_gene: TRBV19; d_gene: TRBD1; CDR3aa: CASKDRGRADGYTF; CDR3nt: TGTGCCAGTAAGGACAGGGGAAGAGCGGATGGCTACACCTTC
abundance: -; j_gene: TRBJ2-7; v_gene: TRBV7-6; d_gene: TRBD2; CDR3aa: CASSPSGGPYEQYF; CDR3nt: TGTGCCAGCAGTCCAAGCGGGGGCCCCTACGAGCAGTACTTC
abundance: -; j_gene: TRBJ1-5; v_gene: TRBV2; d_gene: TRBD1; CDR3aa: CASRSEQGRHQPQHF; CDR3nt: TGTGCCAGCAGATCCGAACAGGGGAGGCATCAGCCCCAGCATTTT
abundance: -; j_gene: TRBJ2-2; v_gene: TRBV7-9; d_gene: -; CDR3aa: CASSLKGTGIANTGELFF; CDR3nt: TGTGCCAGCAGCTTAAAAGGTACAGGGATCGCGAACACCGGGGAGCTGTTTTTT
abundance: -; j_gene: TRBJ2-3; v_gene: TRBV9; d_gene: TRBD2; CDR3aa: CASSASGGGITDTQYF; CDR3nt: TGTGCCAGCAGCGCAAGCGGGGGGGGAATCACAGATACGCAGTATTTT
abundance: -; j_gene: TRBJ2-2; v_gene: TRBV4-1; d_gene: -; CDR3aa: CASSSPPWGDTGELFF; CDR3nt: TGCGCCAGCAGTTCTCCCCCGTGGGGAGACACCGGGGAGCTGTTTTTT
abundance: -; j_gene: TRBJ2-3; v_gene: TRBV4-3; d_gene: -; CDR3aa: CASSQLPGDTQYF; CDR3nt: TGCGCCAGCAGCCAGCTACCGGGCGATACGCAGTATTTT
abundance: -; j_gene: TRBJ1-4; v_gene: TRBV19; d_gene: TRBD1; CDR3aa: CASTDREGADEKLFF; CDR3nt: TGTGCCAGTACCGACAGGGAAGGGGCTGATGAAAAACTGTTTTTT
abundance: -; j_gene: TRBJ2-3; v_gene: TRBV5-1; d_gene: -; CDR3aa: CASSLQGHSDTQYF; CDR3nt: TGCGCCAGCAGCTTGCAGGGCCACTCAGATACGCAGTATTTT
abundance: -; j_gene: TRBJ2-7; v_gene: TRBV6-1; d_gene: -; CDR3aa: CASSERGYEQYF; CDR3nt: TGTGCCAGCAGTGAACGGGGATACGAGCAGTACTTC
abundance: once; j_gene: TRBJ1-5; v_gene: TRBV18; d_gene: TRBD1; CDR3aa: CASSPTGGANQPQHF; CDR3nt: TGTGCCAGCTCACCGACAGGGGGGGCCAATCAGCCCCAGCATTTT
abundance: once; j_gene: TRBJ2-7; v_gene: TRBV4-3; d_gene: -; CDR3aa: CASSQGVGSYEQYF; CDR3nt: TGCGCCAGCAGCCAAGGGGTAGGATCCTACGAGCAGTACTTC
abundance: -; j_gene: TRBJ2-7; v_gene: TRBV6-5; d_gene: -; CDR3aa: CASSLGLGYEQYF; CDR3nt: TGTGCCAGCAGCTTGGGACTGGGCTACGAGCAGTACTTC
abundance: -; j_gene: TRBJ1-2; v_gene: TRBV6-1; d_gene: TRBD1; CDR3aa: CASNQGGYGYTF; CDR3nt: TGTGCCAGCAACCAGGGGGGCTATGGCTACACCTTC
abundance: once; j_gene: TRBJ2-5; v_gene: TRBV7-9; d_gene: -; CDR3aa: CASSEQDTETQYF; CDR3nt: TGTGCCAGCAGCGAACAGGATACCGAGACCCAGTACTTC
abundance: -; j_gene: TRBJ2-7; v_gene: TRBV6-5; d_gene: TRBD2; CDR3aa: CASSRGGAYEQYF; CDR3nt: TGTGCCAGCAGCCGCGGGGGGGCCTACGAGCAGTACTTC
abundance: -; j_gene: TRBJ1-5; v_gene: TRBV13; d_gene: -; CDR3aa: CASRAQGGEEPQHF; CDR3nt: TGTGCCAGCAGGGCCCAGGGAGGGGAAGAGCCCCAGCATTTT
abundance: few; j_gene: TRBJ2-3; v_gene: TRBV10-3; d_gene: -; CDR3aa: CALGEGQPDTQYF; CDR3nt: TGTGCCTTAGGCGAGGGTCAGCCAGATACGCAGTATTTT
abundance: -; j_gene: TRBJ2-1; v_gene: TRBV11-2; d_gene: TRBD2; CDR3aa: CASSLARENNEQFF; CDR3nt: TGTGCCAGCAGCTTAGCGCGGGAGAACAATGAGCAGTTCTTC
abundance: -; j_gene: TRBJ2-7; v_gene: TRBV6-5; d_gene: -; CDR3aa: CASSYSELAREQYF; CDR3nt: TGTGCCAGCAGTTATTCCGAGCTAGCGCGGGAGCAGTACTTC
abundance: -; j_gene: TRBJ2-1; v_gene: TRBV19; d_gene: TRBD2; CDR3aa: CASIPGTSGNEQFF; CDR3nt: TGTGCCAGTATCCCCGGGACTAGCGGAAATGAGCAGTTCTTC
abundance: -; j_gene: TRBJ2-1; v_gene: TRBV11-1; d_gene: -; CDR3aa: CASSSTPASSNEQFF; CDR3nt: TGTGCCAGCAGCTCCACCCCGGCTAGTTCAAATGAGCAGTTCTTC